These 2 T cell receptor beta chains came from one sample sequenced in a study of beta chain features in type 1 diabetes. Study-wide results and limits: TCRB CDR3s from Type 1 diabetes patients were moderately but significantly shorter in all four CD4+ subsets.

As every portion of the isolated RNA was reverse transcribed, the sequencing read expressed TCRB transcripts. This table comes from immunoSEQ multiplex PCR, and its TCRdb copy is limited to in-frame clones, with some not included. The sample consists of 600,000 to 700,000 clones, about an eighth of them appearing once. No antigen has been identified for these receptors. Input material: naive CD4+ T cells from blood. The source of these receptors is a man aged 25-45 years with type 1 diabetes.

This clone was detected a few times. The V call is TRBV30, the J call TRBJ1-5, with D perhaps TRBD1 (5 bases). Trimming pared 3 bases from V and 9 bases from J, leaving 18 bases between. The CDR3 length is 14 residues. Germline V gene sequence: CDR1 GTSNPN, CDR2 SVGIG (reference sequence). The CDR3 DNA is TGTGCCTGGAGCCCAGACAGTCCCGAATTGCCCCAGCATTTT. It is translated as CAWSPDSPELPQHF.

This clone was counted only a few times. This chain joins TRBV6-6 and TRBJ2-2; D is ambiguous. Germline V gene lookup returns CDR1 MNHNY and CDR2 SVGAGI (reference sequence). Between the trimmed V and J ends, which lost 6 bases and 4 bases, there was a span of 12 bases. The CDR3 has 14 residues. The CDR3 nucleotides are TGTGCCAGCAGGGGCCCCCCTTCCACCGGGGAGCTGTTTTTT. Translated: CASRGPPSTGELFF.